These 8 T cell receptor beta chains were all obtained from the same sample, sequenced in a study of blood T cells in healthy people across ages. The use of a sample-barcoded 5' primer and a J-beta primer mix characterized a second PCR of roughly 6 to 11 cycles. TCRdb analysed the 5' RACE reads with MiXCR anew, one entry per CDR3 protein. The data show approximately 900,000 distinct CDR3 sequences, 40% to 60% seen once. Sequencing input: blood. The receptor set was obtained from a man under 40 in good health.

The CDR3 region is CATSEGTGYQETQYF. The CDR3 coding sequence is TGTGCCACCAGTGAGGGGACAGGTTACCAAGAGACCCAGTACTTC. This rearrangement joins TRBV24-1 to TRBJ2-5; TRBD1 aligns across 8 bases. The junction had 3 bases not matched to a gene; V was cut back by 4 bases and J by 0 bases. Germline loops: CDR1 KGHDR, CDR2 SFDVKD. The CDR3 contains 15 residues.

The sample holds a few counts of this clonotype. J is TRBJ1-2 and V is TRBV30, with D perhaps TRBD1 (5 bases). This CDR3 is 16 amino acids long. Germline assignment: CDR1 GTSNPN and CDR2 SVGIG (reference sequence). Deletions cut 0 bases from V and 4 bases from J, with 18 bases between. The DNA for the CDR3 is TGTGCCTGGAGTGTATTCCCAGGGAGCTCGAGCTATGGCTACACCTTC. Amino acid sequence: CAWSVFPGSSSYGYTF.

This sequence joins TRBV5-1 and TRBJ2-3, with TRBD1 identical over 9 bases. Germline V gene data show CDR1 as SGHRS and CDR2 as YFSETQ. The V and J ends lost 6 bases and 4 bases, in that order; junction bases with no gene match: 9. The CDR3 is 15 residues long. DNA for the CDR3: TGCGCCAGCACCAGGACAGGGGCTGACGCAGATACGCAGTATTTT. Translated, it gives CASTRTGADADTQYF.

The J gene is TRBJ1-2, the V gene TRBV6-1; 10 positions match TRBD1. V lost 6 bases to trimming and J lost 7 bases; unmatched junction nucleotides: 5. Germline V gene lookup returns CDR1 MNHNS and CDR2 SASEGT. There are 13 residues in the CDR3. The CDR3 region has the DNA TGTGCCAGCAGCCGGGACAGGGGTCTTGGCTACACCTTC. Translated: CASSRDRGLGYTF.

The CDR3 nucleotides read TGTGCCAGCAGCTTAGGGTTAGGACAGCGACCTACTAAGGGGGAGACCCAGTACTTC. Its protein product is CASSLGLGQRPTKGETQYF. The V call is TRBV7-2, the J call TRBJ2-5; perhaps TRBD1 as D (6 bases). The V and J ends lost 1 base and 5 bases respectively, with 26 bases between them. The CDR3 is 19 amino acids. Germline loops: CDR1 SGHTA, CDR2 FQGNSA.

The chain employs TRBV5-1 and TRBJ2-3; the D is unclear. V was clipped by 0 bases and J by 0 bases, with 11 bases between them. Germline values: CDR1 SGHRS, CDR2 YFSETQ. This CDR3 is 16 amino acids long. In DNA, the CDR3 is TGCGCCAGCAGCTTGGTTCAAAACCCTAGCACAGATACGCAGTATTTT. Its translation is CASSLVQNPSTDTQYF.

On this clonotype itself: The junction and the germline gene differ at one end; a read error may be behind it. The chain carries TRBV7-7 and TRBJ2-7, with 7 positions matching TRBD2. Germline CDR1 is SSHAT and CDR2 is FNYEAQ (reference sequence). The CDR3 sequence is 14 residues long. The CDR3 loop reads CASSPRGGGHEQYF. CDR3 DNA sequence: TGTGCTAGCAGCCCGCGCGGCGGGGGTCACGAGCAGTACTTC.

This clonotype appeared many times. The rearrangement joins TRBV20-1 to TRBJ2-1, with D maybe TRBD2 (6 bases). The CDR3 sequence is 15 residues long. Germline V gene lookup returns CDR1 DFQATT and CDR2 SNEGSKA (reference sequence). V was trimmed by 1 base and J by 9 bases, leaving 19 bases between them. The CDR3 DNA reads TGCAGTGCTAGAGCCGTAACCGGGACTCAAGGTGAGCAGTTCTTC. It specifies CSARAVTGTQGEQFF.